The rows below give T cell receptor beta chains drawn from one sample of a study of blood T cell repertoires in COVID-19. Generated by immunoSEQ multiplex PCR, the TCRdb table keeps only in-frame clones and is missing some. The table records 200,000 to 250,000 clones, roughly 90% of them present only once. The sample was PBMCs or T cells enriched from blood (not recorded which). These receptors all come from a woman aged 45-65 years in a cohort exposed to, infected with or recovered from COVID-19 (not recorded which). CDR3s include the opening cysteine and the closing phenylalanine or tryptophan. D genes are given only for firm matches.

J gene,CDR3 length,V gene,D gene,CDR3 DNA,CDR3 protein
TRBJ2-3,15,TRBV11-2,TRBD1,TGTGCCAGCAGCTTAGTGGACAGGGTGTCAGATACGCAGTATTTT,CASSLVDRVSDTQYF
TRBJ2-3,16,TRBV9,TRBD2,TGTGCCAGCAGCGTACCACTAGCGGGGGGGACAGATACGCAGTATTTT,CASSVPLAGGTDTQYF
TRBJ1-1,13,TRBV11-2,NA,TGTGCCAGCGGGCTGGGGGGAGCCACTGAAGCTTTCTTT,CASGLGGATEAFF
TRBJ2-7,16,TRBV7-2,TRBD2,TGTGCCAGCAGCGACCGACTAGCGGGGGGGCCGAACGAGCAGTACTTC,CASSDRLAGGPNEQYF
TRBJ1-6,13,TRBV4-3,NA,TGCGCCAGCAGCCAACTCGGAGGTTCACCCCTCCACTTT,CASSQLGGSPLHF
TRBJ1-3,14,TRBV6-5,NA,TGTGCCAGCTGGGGGCGAGGGTCTGGAAACACCATATATTTT,CASWGRGSGNTIYF
TRBJ2-2,14,TRBV5-4,NA,TGTGCCAGCAGCTTGGACAGTAACACCGGGGAGCTGTTTTTT,CASSLDSNTGELFF
TRBJ2-7,14,TRBV4-1,TRBD1,TGCGCCAGCAGCCAAGATCACAGGGGATACGAGCAGTACTTC,CASSQDHRGYEQYF
TRBJ1-4,15,TRBV19,NA,TGTGCCAGTAGTATTTTGGTTAGTCGGGGTGAAAAACTGTTTTTT,CASSILVSRGEKLFF
TRBJ1-5,16,TRBV19,TRBD1,TGTGCCAGTAGTATAGAAGGGGGCAGGGGCAATCAGCCCCAGCATTTT,CASSIEGGRGNQPQHF
TRBJ1-6,13,TRBV7-8,NA,TGTGCCAGCAGCTCCGGACTTAATTCACCCCTCCACTTT,CASSSGLNSPLHF
TRBJ2-2,12,TRBV27,NA,TGTGCCAGCAGTCATAGCGCCGGGGAGCTGTTTTTT,CASSHSAGELFF
TRBJ2-7,17,TRBV6-2/TRBV6-3,NA,NA,CASSYFGPGQDPYEQYF
TRBJ2-5,12,TRBV7-8,NA,TGTGCCAGCAGCTTCGGCGCGGGGACCCAGTACTTC,CASSFGAGTQYF
TRBJ2-1,15,TRBV19,NA,TGTGCCAGTAGTATATTGGCTAGCCTATACAATGAGCAGTTCTTC,CASSILASLYNEQFF
TRBJ2-5,13,TRBV9,NA,TGTGCCAGCAGCGAGGGACAACGAGAGACCCAGTACTTC,CASSEGQRETQYF
TRBJ1-4,18,TRBV7-2,NA,TGTGCCAGCAGCAGACGTGGCACCGGGAGGCCCGGTGTGGAAAAACTGTTTTTT,CASSRRGTGRPGVEKLFF